This TCR beta chain was observed in a study of T-cell memory formation after mild COVID-19. Concerning this clonotype: Its antigen is unknown.

After 5'RACE with constant-segment primers, TCR alpha and TCR beta cDNA libraries carrying sample barcodes and UMIs were obtained. TCRdb analysed the 5' RACE reads with MiXCR anew, one entry per CDR3 protein. The data contain tens of thousands of distinct CDR3 sequences, about 16% of them singletons. Study findings and constraints: Among clones contracting day 15 to 85, CD4/CD8 was balanced, whereas later expanders leaned CD4+.

This clonotype was obtained from an adult who had mild COVID-19 (a few samples of this study predate the infection). Cell type and time point are not known. Material for sequencing was PBMCs or a T cell subset sorted from them (not recorded which).

CDR3 region: CASSTTVTYEQYF. In DNA, the CDR3 is TGTGCCAGTAGTACGACGGTTACCTACGAGCAGTACTTC. The J gene is TRBJ2-7, the V gene TRBV19, with D unresolved. Germline V gene sequence: CDR1 LNHDA, CDR2 SQIVND (reference sequence). Trimming pared 4 bases from V and 2 bases from J, leaving 9 bases between. This CDR3 has 13 residues.